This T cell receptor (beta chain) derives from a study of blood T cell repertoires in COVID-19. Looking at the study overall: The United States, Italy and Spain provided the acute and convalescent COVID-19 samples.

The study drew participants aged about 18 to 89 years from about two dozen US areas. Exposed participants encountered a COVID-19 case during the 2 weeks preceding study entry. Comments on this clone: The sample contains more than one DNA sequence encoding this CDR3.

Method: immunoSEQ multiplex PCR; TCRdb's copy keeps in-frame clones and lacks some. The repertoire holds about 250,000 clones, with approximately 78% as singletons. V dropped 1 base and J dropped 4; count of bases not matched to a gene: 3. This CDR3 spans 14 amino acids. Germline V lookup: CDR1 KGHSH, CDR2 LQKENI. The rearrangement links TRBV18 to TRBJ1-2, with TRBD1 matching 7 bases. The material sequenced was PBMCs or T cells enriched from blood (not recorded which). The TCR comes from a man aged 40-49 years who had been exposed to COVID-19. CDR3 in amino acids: CASSPRQGSYGYTF. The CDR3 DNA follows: TGTGCCAGCTCACCACGACAGGGTAGCTATGGCTACACCTTC.